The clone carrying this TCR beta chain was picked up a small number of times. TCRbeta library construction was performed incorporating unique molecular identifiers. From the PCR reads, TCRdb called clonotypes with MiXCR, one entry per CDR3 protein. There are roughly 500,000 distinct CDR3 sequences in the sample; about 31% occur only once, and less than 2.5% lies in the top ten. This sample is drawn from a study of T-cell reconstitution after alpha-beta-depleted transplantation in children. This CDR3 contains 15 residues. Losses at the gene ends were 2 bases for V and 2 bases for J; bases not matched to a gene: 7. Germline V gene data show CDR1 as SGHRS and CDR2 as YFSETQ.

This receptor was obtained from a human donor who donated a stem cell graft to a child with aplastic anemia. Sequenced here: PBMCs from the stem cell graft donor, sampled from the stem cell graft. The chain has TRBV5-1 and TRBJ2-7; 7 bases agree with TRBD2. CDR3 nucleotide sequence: TGCGCCAGCAGCTTACTAGCGTCTAAAGCCTACGAGCAGTACTTC. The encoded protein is CASSLLASKAYEQYF.